Listed below are T cell receptor beta chains from one sample, sequenced in a study of T cells after yellow fever vaccination. TCRdb re-called the 5' RACE reads with MiXCR, one entry per CDR3 protein. The table lists 310,000 or so distinct CDR3 sequences, approximately 7% of them singletons, with 18% in the top ten. The sequencing used PBMCs, collected roughly 45 days after the first yellow fever vaccination. The receptors originated from a young man who received the YFV17D yellow fever vaccine. Both conserved end residues are part of each CDR3. Each record gives: D gene, J gene, V gene, clone size, CDR3 DNA, CDR3 protein. The D gene is left open where the match is weak. A clone size is listed for some rows: how often the clone was seen (once, few, many), or a class if it is expanded.

. TRBJ2-3 TRBV4-1 many TGCGCCAGCAGCGAGGCTAGCGAAGGAGATACGCAGTATTTT CASSEASEGDTQYF
. TRBJ2-2 TRBV29-1 many TGCAGCGTTGCGAGGAGGGCCGGGGAGCTGTTTTTT CSVARRAGELFF
. TRBJ2-2 TRBV3-1 . TGTGCCAGCAGCCCCCTCGCGGGGTTAACCGGGGAGCTGTTTTTT CASSPLAGLTGELFF
TRBD1 TRBJ2-2 TRBV20-1 many TGCAGTGCTATCAGGGGACAGGGGGCTGCCGGGGAGCTGTTTTTT CSAIRGQGAAGELFF
TRBD2 TRBJ2-1 TRBV12-3/TRBV12-4 many TGTGCCAGCAGTTTCCAAGGCGGGGGGGCCTTGTATGAGCAGTTCTTC CASSFQGGGALYEQFF
TRBD1 TRBJ2-7 TRBV20-1 few TGCAGTGCCCCGACAGGGGGCCTCTACGAGCAGTACTTC CSAPTGGLYEQYF
. TRBJ2-3 TRBV12-3/TRBV12-4 many TGTGCCAGCACGGACCTGGAACCTAGCACAGATACGCAGTATTTT CASTDLEPSTDTQYF
. TRBJ1-2 TRBV6-2/TRBV6-3 . TGTGCCACCCCGGTTACCTATTATGGCTACACCTTC CATPVTYYGYTF
. TRBJ2-3 TRBV9 few TGTGCCAGCAGCGTAGCGGGGCTGCTCTCGGATACGCAGTATTTT CASSVAGLLSDTQYF
. TRBJ1-1 TRBV7-2 many TGTGCCAGCAGCTTAAGCAGGGACACTGAAGCTTTCTTT CASSLSRDTEAFF
. TRBJ1-1 TRBV7-2 few TGTGCCAGCAGCTTAGAATTCACTGAAGCTTTCTTT CASSLEFTEAFF